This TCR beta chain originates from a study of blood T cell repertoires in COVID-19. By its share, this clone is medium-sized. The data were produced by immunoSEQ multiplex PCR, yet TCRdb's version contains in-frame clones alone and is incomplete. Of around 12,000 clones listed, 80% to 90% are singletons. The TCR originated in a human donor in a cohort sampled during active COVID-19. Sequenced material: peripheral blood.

In DNA form, the CDR3 reads TGTGCCAGCAGCTTAGCAAAGCGCGAGGAGGGGACCCAGTACTTC. This sequence encodes CASSLAKREEGTQYF. The chain is built from TRBV7-2 and TRBJ2-5; D is perhaps TRBD2 (6 bases). In germline, CDR1 is SGHTA, CDR2 FQGNSA. This CDR3 spans 15 amino acids. The ends were cut back, 0 bases at V and 7 bases at J, with 15 bases in the middle.